These T cell receptor beta chains were read from a single sample in a study of cytomegalovirus exposure and HLA in healthy donors. Generated by immunoSEQ multiplex PCR, the TCRdb table keeps only in-frame clones and is missing some. Of 150,000 or so clones in the sample, more than 70% were seen once. Sequenced material: PBMCs. All receptors come from a man aged 18 to 29 in good health and CMV-seropositive. Each CDR3 is given with its conserved first and last residue. D genes are given only for firm matches. A clone size is listed for some rows: how often the clone was seen (once, few, many), or a class if it is expanded.

TRBD1	NA	TRBJ1-1	14	TRBV6-6	TGTGCCAGCAGTCTACAGGGGGTGAACACTGAAGCTTTCTTT	CASSLQGVNTEAFF
NA	NA	TRBJ1-4	12	TRBV28	TGTGCCTCAGGTGGCGCTAATGAAAAACTGTTTTTT	CASGGANEKLFF
TRBD1	NA	TRBJ2-7	14	TRBV6-5	TGTGCCAGCAGTGACCACTGGGACAGTCGGGAGCAGTACTTC	CASSDHWDSREQYF
NA	few	TRBJ2-2	13	TRBV5-1	TGCGCCAGCAGTCAGGGAAACACCGGGGAGCTGTTTTTT	CASSQGNTGELFF
TRBD1	NA	TRBJ1-1	18	TRBV19	TGTGCCAGTAGTCCAACACCGGACAGGGTAGGTTGGAACACTGAAGCTTTCTTT	CASSPTPDRVGWNTEAFF
NA	NA	TRBJ2-3	15	TRBV5-1	TGCGCCAGCGGACTACTAGACAGCATCACAGATACGCAGTATTTT	CASGLLDSITDTQYF
NA	NA	TRBJ1-4	15	TRBV2	TGTGCCAGCAGTGAAGCAAGGGGAACTAATGAAAAACTGTTTTTT	CASSEARGTNEKLFF
TRBD2	NA	TRBJ2-3	15	TRBV28	TGTGCCATCAGGGAGGGTTCTACCTTCACAGATACGCAGTATTTT	CAIREGSTFTDTQYF
NA	NA	TRBJ1-5	21	TRBV15	TGTGCCACCAGCAGAGAAGGTTCTAAGGGACAAAAGATCCTTAGCAATCAGCCCCAGCATTTT	CATSREGSKGQKILSNQPQHF
NA	NA	TRBJ2-7	15	TRBV11-3	TGTGCCAGCAGCCCCGGCGGGACTTCTCCCTACGAGCAGTACTTC	CASSPGGTSPYEQYF
TRBD1	NA	TRBJ2-5	15	TRBV5-4	TGTGCCAGCAGCTTAAACGACAGGGGCGGAGAGACCCAGTACTTC	CASSLNDRGGETQYF
NA	NA	TRBJ1-1	14	TRBV29-1	TGCAGCGTTGTAGGTACAGGGCCGAACACTGAAGCTTTCTTT	CSVVGTGPNTEAFF
TRBD1	NA	TRBJ1-5	16	TRBV2	TGTGCCAGCAGTGAGTTAGGGGGCCGAGGCAATCAGCCCCAGCATTTT	CASSELGGRGNQPQHF
TRBD1	NA	TRBJ1-2	14	TRBV30	TGTGCCTGGAGGGCGGGCAGGGGGCCTGATGGCTACACCTTC	CAWRAGRGPDGYTF
TRBD1	NA	TRBJ2-3	16	TRBV23-1	TGCGCCAGCACCCAGACAGGGAAAGGAGGCACAGATACGCAGTATTTT	CASTQTGKGGTDTQYF
NA	NA	TRBJ1-5	17	TRBV6-1	TGTGCCAGCAGTGACCTCTGGACCGGACATAGCAATCAGCCCCAGCATTTT	CASSDLWTGHSNQPQHF
TRBD2	NA	TRBJ2-2	15	TRBV9	TGTGCCAGCAACCTAGCGGGAGGTCTCTCCGGGGAGCTGTTTTTT	CASNLAGGLSGELFF
TRBD1	NA	TRBJ2-1	15	TRBV9	TGTGCCAGCAGCGGGGACAGCAGCTCCTACAATGAGCAGTTCTTC	CASSGDSSSYNEQFF
TRBD2	NA	TRBJ2-5	16	TRBV9	TGTGCCAGCAGCGTAGCTACTCGCGGGAGGGAAGAGACCCAGTACTTC	CASSVATRGREETQYF
TRBD2	few	TRBJ2-7	21	TRBV15	TGTGCCACCAGCAGAGATCTAGTTTTCGGTTTCCGGGGGGGGAGCTCCTACGAGCAGTACTTC	CATSRDLVFGFRGGSSYEQYF
NA	NA	TRBJ2-2	16	TRBV30	TGTGCCTGGAGTCACGTTGGAGGACGAATCACCGGGGAGCTGTTTTTT	CAWSHVGGRITGELFF
NA	once	TRBJ2-3	20	TRBV21-1	TGTGCCAGCAGCATTGCCCCCAGCCTTAGCGGGGCAAGGGAGAGAGATACGCAGTATTTT	CASSIAPSLSGARERDTQYF